This T cell receptor (beta chain) was observed in a study of breast tumors, draining lymph nodes, adjacent tissues (dated by TCRdb to the mid-2010s). With respect to the entire study: Breast cancer patients provided tumor, adjacent nontumor tissue and axillary lymph nodes, and the study compared the TCR beta repertoires across these three sources. The study was designed to assess the relationships and possible T-cell exchange between tumor, surrounding tissue and draining lymph node repertoires in human breast cancer.

Data came from an Illumina HiSeq 2000. Multiplex PCR amplification was used to generate the TCR beta chain libraries. High-throughput sequencing was used to analyze the amplified TCR beta chain products. TCRdb handled the public reads itself, with Q25 trimming in fastp and clone calling in MiXCR, and kept productive beta chains. A single entry per CDR3 protein holds the most common genes and DNA from its merged rows. Within this sample are over 250,000 distinct CDR3 sequences, with about 30% of them counted one time only. The ten top clones hold roughly 1.2% of the sample. CDR1 and CDR2 are read off the germline V gene as MNHEY and SVGAGI. V loses 6 bases, J loses 0 bases, and the germline ends lie 14 bases apart. Counted from cysteine to phenylalanine, this CDR3 has 15 amino acids. CDR3 DNA is the only sequence kept; it has 45 bases, read in frame from the first base. The axillary draining lymph nodes of breast cancer patients were the source of the lymph node samples.

There are many counts of this clonotype. Its antigen is currently not known. No qualities accompany the bases; no much larger clone lies one base away. Overall results and qualifications from the work: The data were considered consistent with the idea that most tumor T cells come from the lymph node and then expand in tumor tissue. Rather than being directly demonstrated, the conclusion that tumor T cells originate in lymph nodes was presented as consistent with a hypothesis. Tumor T-cell repertoires showed less diversity than lymph node repertoires and more diversity than nontumor tissue repertoires, and tumor T-cell repertoires showed preferential V and J gene usage. Tumor and nontumor tissue repertoires were found to be significantly more similar in luminal-like than in basal-like breast cancer.

The chain was built from TRBV6-5 and TRBJ1-2, with the D gene call left open. This clonotype was sampled from a female donor with breast cancer. Some clones in this sample may be carry-over from other donors' samples. The source material was axillary lymph node tissue. The DNA sequence is given as TGTGCCAGCAGAGCCGATCTGGCGGCTAACTATGGCTACACCTTC. It codes for CASRADLAANYGYTF.